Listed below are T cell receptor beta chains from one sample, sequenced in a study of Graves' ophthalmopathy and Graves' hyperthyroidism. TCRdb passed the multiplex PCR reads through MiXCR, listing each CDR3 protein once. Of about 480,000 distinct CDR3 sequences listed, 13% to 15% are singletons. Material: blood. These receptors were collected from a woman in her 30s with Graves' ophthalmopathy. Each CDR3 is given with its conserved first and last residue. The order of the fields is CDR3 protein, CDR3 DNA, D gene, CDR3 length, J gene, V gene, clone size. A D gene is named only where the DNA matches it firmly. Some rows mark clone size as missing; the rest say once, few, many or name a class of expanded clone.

CDR3 protein: CASSKRTGGNQPQHF; CDR3 DNA: TGTGCCAGCAGCAAACGAACAGGGGGCAATCAGCCCCAGCATTTT; D gene: TRBD1; CDR3 length: 15; J gene: TRBJ1-5; V gene: TRBV6-2/TRBV6-3; clone size: many
CDR3 protein: CASSQRAVSNQPQHF; CDR3 DNA: TGCGCCAGCAGCCAGCGCGCGGTTAGCAATCAGCCCCAGCATTTT; D gene: -; CDR3 length: 15; J gene: TRBJ1-5; V gene: TRBV4-1; clone size: few
CDR3 protein: CASSSPQGEFQPQHF; CDR3 DNA: TGTGCCAGCAGTTCACCCCAGGGGGAATTTCAGCCCCAGCATTTT; D gene: TRBD1; CDR3 length: 15; J gene: TRBJ1-5; V gene: TRBV28; clone size: many
CDR3 protein: CASSQSRWDRGWSGNEQFF; CDR3 DNA: TGCGCCAGCAGCCAATCAAGATGGGACAGGGGGTGGTCTGGGAATGAGCAGTTCTTC; D gene: TRBD1; CDR3 length: 19; J gene: TRBJ2-1; V gene: TRBV4-1; clone size: -
CDR3 protein: CASSLPGQYNSPLHF; CDR3 DNA: TGTGCCAGCAGCCTCCCGGGACAGTATAATTCACCCCTCCACTTT; D gene: TRBD1; CDR3 length: 15; J gene: TRBJ1-6; V gene: TRBV7-2; clone size: many
CDR3 protein: CSAGGWTDKVKNIQYF; CDR3 DNA: TGCAGTGCCGGGGGGTGGACAGACAAAGTAAAAAACATTCAGTACTTC; D gene: -; CDR3 length: 16; J gene: TRBJ2-4; V gene: TRBV20-1; clone size: few
CDR3 protein: CASQTGTGGFETQYF; CDR3 DNA: TGTGCCAGCCAAACCGGGACAGGGGGCTTTGAGACCCAGTACTTC; D gene: TRBD1; CDR3 length: 15; J gene: TRBJ2-5; V gene: TRBV19; clone size: -
CDR3 protein: CASSQGMNTLHF; CDR3 DNA: TGTGCCAGCAGCCAAGGAATGAATACCCTCCACTTT; D gene: -; CDR3 length: 12; J gene: TRBJ1-6; V gene: TRBV3-1; clone size: few
CDR3 protein: CASSKDREPWEDGYTF; CDR3 DNA: TGTGCCAGCAGCAAGGACAGGGAGCCCTGGGAGGATGGCTACACCTTC; D gene: TRBD1; CDR3 length: 16; J gene: TRBJ1-2; V gene: TRBV13; clone size: -
CDR3 protein: CASSSNVLIYGYTF; CDR3 DNA: TGTGCCAGCAGTTCCAACGTCTTAATCTATGGCTACACCTTC; D gene: -; CDR3 length: 14; J gene: TRBJ1-2; V gene: TRBV28; clone size: many
CDR3 protein: CASSLSMGSYGYTF; CDR3 DNA: TGTGCCAGCAGTTTATCGATGGGGAGCTATGGCTACACCTTC; D gene: -; CDR3 length: 14; J gene: TRBJ1-2; V gene: TRBV27; clone size: many
CDR3 protein: CASSERDGVQYF; CDR3 DNA: TGCGCCAGCAGTGAAAGGGATGGGGTCCAGTACTTC; D gene: -; CDR3 length: 12; J gene: TRBJ2-5; V gene: TRBV10-1; clone size: many
CDR3 protein: CASSLSTPNTEAFF; CDR3 DNA: TGTGCCAGCAGTCTCTCGACACCTAACACTGAAGCTTTCTTT; D gene: -; CDR3 length: 14; J gene: TRBJ1-1; V gene: TRBV28; clone size: many
CDR3 protein: CASGLYRGMEETQYF; CDR3 DNA: TGTGCTAGTGGTTTGTACAGGGGAATGGAGGAGACCCAGTACTTC; D gene: TRBD1; CDR3 length: 15; J gene: TRBJ2-5; V gene: TRBV12-5; clone size: many
CDR3 protein: CASSYGGQGAGQNYGYTF; CDR3 DNA: TGTGCCAGCAGTTACGGTGGACAGGGGGCCGGTCAAAACTATGGCTACACCTTC; D gene: TRBD1; CDR3 length: 18; J gene: TRBJ1-2; V gene: TRBV6-2/TRBV6-3; clone size: many
CDR3 protein: CSAGTGRRTEAFF; CDR3 DNA: TGCAGTGCTGGGACAGGGAGGAGGACTGAAGCTTTCTTT; D gene: TRBD1; CDR3 length: 13; J gene: TRBJ1-1; V gene: TRBV20-1; clone size: many
CDR3 protein: CARDTGTANYEQYF; CDR3 DNA: TGCGCCAGGGATACCGGGACAGCAAACTACGAGCAGTACTTC; D gene: TRBD1; CDR3 length: 14; J gene: TRBJ2-7; V gene: TRBV4-1; clone size: -
CDR3 protein: CAISESAPGLEAFF; CDR3 DNA: TGTGCCATCAGTGAGTCGGCTCCAGGCCTCGAAGCTTTCTTT; D gene: -; CDR3 length: 14; J gene: TRBJ1-1; V gene: TRBV10-3; clone size: many
CDR3 protein: CASSLDGYGGYTF; CDR3 DNA: TGCGCCAGCAGCTTGGACGGATATGGTGGCTACACCTTC; D gene: -; CDR3 length: 13; J gene: TRBJ1-2; V gene: TRBV5-1; clone size: many
CDR3 protein: CASSEYPSTNKPETQYF; CDR3 DNA: TGTGCCAGCAGTGAATATCCGAGCACTAATAAGCCGGAGACCCAGTACTTC; D gene: -; CDR3 length: 17; J gene: TRBJ2-5; V gene: TRBV25-1; clone size: -
CDR3 protein: CASSLYPSYEQYF; CDR3 DNA: TGTGCCAGCAGCCTTTATCCGTCCTACGAGCAGTACTTC; D gene: -; CDR3 length: 13; J gene: TRBJ2-7; V gene: TRBV12-3/TRBV12-4; clone size: -
CDR3 protein: CASSSTSGSPLHF; CDR3 DNA: TGTGCCAGCAGCTCAACATCGGGTTCACCCCTCCACTTT; D gene: -; CDR3 length: 13; J gene: TRBJ1-6; V gene: TRBV14; clone size: many
CDR3 protein: CATGAKAAGELFF; CDR3 DNA: TGTGCCACCGGGGCAAAAGCGGCCGGGGAGCTGTTTTTT; D gene: -; CDR3 length: 13; J gene: TRBJ2-2; V gene: TRBV24-1; clone size: -
CDR3 protein: CASSPRFTGELFF; CDR3 DNA: TGTGCCAGCAGTCCGAGATTCACCGGGGAGCTGTTTTTT; D gene: -; CDR3 length: 13; J gene: TRBJ2-2; V gene: TRBV6-1; clone size: -
CDR3 protein: CACSWDFAEGELFF; CDR3 DNA: TGTGCCTGCAGTTGGGACTTCGCGGAGGGGGAGCTGTTTTTT; D gene: -; CDR3 length: 14; J gene: TRBJ2-2; V gene: TRBV7-2; clone size: many
CDR3 protein: CSARGEETQYF; CDR3 DNA: TGCAGTGCCAGGGGGGAGGAGACCCAGTACTTC; D gene: -; CDR3 length: 11; J gene: TRBJ2-5; V gene: TRBV20-1; clone size: many
CDR3 protein: CASRKPGPYRDQPQHF; CDR3 DNA: TGTGCCAGTAGAAAACCGGGACCCTACCGCGATCAGCCCCAGCATTTT; D gene: -; CDR3 length: 16; J gene: TRBJ1-5; V gene: TRBV19; clone size: many
CDR3 protein: CASSEPGIYEQYF; CDR3 DNA: TGCGCCAGCAGCGAACCCGGGATCTACGAGCAGTACTTC; D gene: -; CDR3 length: 13; J gene: TRBJ2-7; V gene: TRBV4-1; clone size: many
CDR3 protein: CAITTPGSPLHF; CDR3 DNA: TGTGCCATCACGACCCCAGGATCACCCCTCCACTTT; D gene: -; CDR3 length: 12; J gene: TRBJ1-6; V gene: TRBV10-3; clone size: many
CDR3 protein: CASSLRTGGGHGYTF; CDR3 DNA: TGTGCCAGCAGTTTGCGGACAGGGGGTGGTCATGGCTACACCTTC; D gene: TRBD1; CDR3 length: 15; J gene: TRBJ1-2; V gene: TRBV28; clone size: many
CDR3 protein: CSAGRQVNTEAFF; CDR3 DNA: TGCAGTGCGGGCCGACAGGTGAACACTGAAGCTTTCTTT; D gene: -; CDR3 length: 13; J gene: TRBJ1-1; V gene: TRBV20-1; clone size: many
CDR3 protein: CASSARPYEQYF; CDR3 DNA: TGTGCCAGCAGCGCCAGACCCTACGAGCAGTACTTC; D gene: -; CDR3 length: 12; J gene: TRBJ2-7; V gene: TRBV28; clone size: many
CDR3 protein: CASSLRTYYEQYF; CDR3 DNA: TGTGCCAGCAGTTTAAGGACATACTACGAGCAGTACTTC; D gene: -; CDR3 length: 13; J gene: TRBJ2-7; V gene: TRBV28; clone size: many
CDR3 protein: CARNYEQYF; CDR3 DNA: TGTGCCAGAAACTACGAGCAGTACTTC; D gene: -; CDR3 length: 9; J gene: TRBJ2-7; V gene: TRBV11-3; clone size: many
CDR3 protein: CASSEDGAQHF; CDR3 DNA: TGTGCCAGCAGTGAAGACGGGGCCCAGCATTTT; D gene: -; CDR3 length: 11; J gene: TRBJ1-5; V gene: TRBV2; clone size: many
CDR3 protein: CASTSTGRATSGYTF; CDR3 DNA: TGTGCCAGCACCTCAACCGGGCGTGCCACGAGTGGCTACACCTTC; D gene: -; CDR3 length: 15; J gene: TRBJ1-2; V gene: TRBV6-1; clone size: many
CDR3 protein: CASSLFAGGPGGYTF; CDR3 DNA: TGTGCCAGCAGTTTGTTCGCGGGGGGTCCGGGTGGCTACACCTTC; D gene: -; CDR3 length: 15; J gene: TRBJ1-2; V gene: TRBV28; clone size: many
CDR3 protein: CASSPSRGGPGQPQHF; CDR3 DNA: TGTGCCAGCAGTCCCTCGCGGGGGGGCCCGGGTCAGCCCCAGCATTTT; D gene: -; CDR3 length: 16; J gene: TRBJ1-5; V gene: TRBV7-3; clone size: many
CDR3 protein: CASSMTGRPEAFF; CDR3 DNA: TGTGCCAGTAGTATGACAGGGAGGCCTGAAGCTTTCTTT; D gene: TRBD1; CDR3 length: 13; J gene: TRBJ1-1; V gene: TRBV19; clone size: few
CDR3 protein: CASSPPWQESPLHF; CDR3 DNA: TGTGCCAGCTCACCACCGTGGCAAGAATCACCCCTCCACTTT; D gene: -; CDR3 length: 14; J gene: TRBJ1-6; V gene: TRBV18; clone size: many